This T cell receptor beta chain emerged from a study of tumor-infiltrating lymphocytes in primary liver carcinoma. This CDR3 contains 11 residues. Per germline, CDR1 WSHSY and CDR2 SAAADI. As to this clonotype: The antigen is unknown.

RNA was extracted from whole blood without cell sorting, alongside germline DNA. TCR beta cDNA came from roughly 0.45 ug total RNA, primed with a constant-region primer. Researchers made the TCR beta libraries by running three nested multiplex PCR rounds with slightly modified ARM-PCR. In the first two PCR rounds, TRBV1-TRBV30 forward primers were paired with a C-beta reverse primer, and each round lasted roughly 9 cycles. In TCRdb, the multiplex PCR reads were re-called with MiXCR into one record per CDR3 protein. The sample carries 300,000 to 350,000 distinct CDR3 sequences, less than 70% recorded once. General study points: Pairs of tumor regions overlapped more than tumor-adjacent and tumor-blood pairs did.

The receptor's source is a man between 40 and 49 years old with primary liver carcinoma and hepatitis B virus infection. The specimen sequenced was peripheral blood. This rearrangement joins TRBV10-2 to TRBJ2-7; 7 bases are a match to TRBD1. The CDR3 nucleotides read TGCGTCATCGGACAGGTCGACGAGCAGTACTTC. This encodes CVIGQVDEQYF.